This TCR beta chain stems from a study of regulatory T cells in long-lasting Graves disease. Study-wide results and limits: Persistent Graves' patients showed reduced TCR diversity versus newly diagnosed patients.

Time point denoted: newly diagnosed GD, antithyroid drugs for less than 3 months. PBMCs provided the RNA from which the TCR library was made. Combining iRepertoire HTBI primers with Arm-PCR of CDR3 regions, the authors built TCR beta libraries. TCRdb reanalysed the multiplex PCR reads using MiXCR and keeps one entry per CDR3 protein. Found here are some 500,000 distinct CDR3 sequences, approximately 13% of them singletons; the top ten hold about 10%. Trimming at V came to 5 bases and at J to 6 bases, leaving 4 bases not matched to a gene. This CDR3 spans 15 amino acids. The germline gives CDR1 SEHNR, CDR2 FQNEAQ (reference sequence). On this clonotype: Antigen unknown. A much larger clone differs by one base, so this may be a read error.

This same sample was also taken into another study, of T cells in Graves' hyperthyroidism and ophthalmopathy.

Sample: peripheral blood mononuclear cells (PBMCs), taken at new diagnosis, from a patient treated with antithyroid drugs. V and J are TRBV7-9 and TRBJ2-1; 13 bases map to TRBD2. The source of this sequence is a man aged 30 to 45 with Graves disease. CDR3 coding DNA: TGTGCCAGCAGCCAACTAGCGGGAGGGCCCAATGAGCAGTTCTTC. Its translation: CASSQLAGGPNEQFF.